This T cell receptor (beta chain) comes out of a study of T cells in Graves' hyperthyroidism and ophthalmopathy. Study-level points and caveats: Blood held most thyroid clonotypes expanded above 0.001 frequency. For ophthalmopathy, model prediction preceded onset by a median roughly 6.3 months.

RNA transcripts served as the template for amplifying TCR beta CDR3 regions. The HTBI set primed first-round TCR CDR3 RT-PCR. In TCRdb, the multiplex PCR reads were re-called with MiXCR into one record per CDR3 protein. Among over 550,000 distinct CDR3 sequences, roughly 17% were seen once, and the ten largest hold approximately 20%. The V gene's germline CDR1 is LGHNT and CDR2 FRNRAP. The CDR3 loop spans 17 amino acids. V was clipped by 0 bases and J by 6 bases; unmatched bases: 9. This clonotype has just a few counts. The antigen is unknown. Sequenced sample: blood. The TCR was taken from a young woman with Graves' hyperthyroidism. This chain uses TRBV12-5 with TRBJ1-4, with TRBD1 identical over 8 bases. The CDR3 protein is CASGLVPRDRLDEKLFF. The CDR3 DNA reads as TGTGCTAGTGGTTTGGTACCTCGGGACAGGTTAGATGAAAAACTGTTTTTT.